This T cell receptor (beta chain) was sequenced in a study of post-analysis software for immune sequencing data. Study-wide background: Relapsing-remitting, secondary progressive and progressive-relapsing forms of multiple sclerosis all featured among disease courses.

Study-level findings and limits: Under F measure analysis, samples from one preparation batch co-clustered strongly. Multiple sclerosis was associated with a significant reduction in normalized Chao1 diversity relative to controls. With TRBV5-6, TRBV5-1 and TRBV20-1 included, 4 to 6 TRBV segments were more frequent in patients than in controls.

In the case of this clonotype: Antigen: not known. Germline is not matched at one junction end, which may reflect a read error.

Unique molecular identifiers featured in each of the TCR beta cDNA libraries. Researchers reported a few hundred thousand cDNA molecules coming from around 1 to 9.1 million T cells. TCRdb re-analysed the PCR reads in MiXCR, keeping a single row per CDR3 protein. The data hold hundreds of thousands of distinct CDR3 sequences, with about a third observed a single time. The CDR3 covers 14 residues. Germline loops: CDR1 SGHTA, CDR2 FQGNSA. This chain links TRBV7-2 with TRBJ2-5; D is uncertain. The sequenced sample consisted of blood. This clonotype originated in a girl under 18 with multiple sclerosis. CDR3 residues: CASSLSLAQGTQYF. CDR3 in DNA: TGTGCCAGCAGCTTATCGTTAGCCCAAGGGACCCAGTACTTC.